Listed below are T cell receptor beta chains from one sample, sequenced in a study of T cell responses to AZD1222 COVID-19 vaccine. The protocol was immunoSEQ multiplex PCR, while the TCRdb copy is restricted to in-frame clones and leaves out a portion. In the table there are 150,000 to 200,000 clones, 85% to 95% of which are singletons. The sample in question was peripheral blood, obtained 28 days after the second AZD1222 dose. Source of these receptors: an adult who received the AZD1222 COVID-19 vaccine. Each CDR3 is given with its conserved first and last residue. The order of the fields is D gene, V gene, clone size, J gene, CDR3 DNA, CDR3 protein. D genes are given only for firm matches. Clone size appears in some rows only: once, few, many, or a class for an expanded clone.

d_call: .; v_call: TRBV28; clone_size: .; j_call: TRBJ1-2; cdr3_nt: TGTGCCAGCAGTTTAGTCGTTCTCGGGGATTGGGGCTACACCTTC; cdr3_aa: CASSLVVLGDWGYTF
d_call: .; v_call: TRBV3-1/TRBV3-2; clone_size: .; j_call: TRBJ2-3; cdr3_nt: TGTGCCAGCAGCCAAGACCCAAGTGGTGTGGCAGATACGCAGTATTTT; cdr3_aa: CASSQDPSGVADTQYF
d_call: .; v_call: TRBV5-6; clone_size: .; j_call: TRBJ2-7; cdr3_nt: TGTGCCAGCAGCTGGCTGCGGAGCTCCTACGAGCAGTACTTC; cdr3_aa: CASSWLRSSYEQYF
d_call: TRBD1; v_call: TRBV30; clone_size: .; j_call: TRBJ1-6; cdr3_nt: TGTGCCCAATCATCCAGGGGGCGGAATTCACCCCTCCACTTT; cdr3_aa: CAQSSRGRNSPLHF
d_call: .; v_call: TRBV27; clone_size: once; j_call: TRBJ2-1; cdr3_nt: TGTGCCAGCACCCCCTGGTGGGGAGCCGACAATGAGCAGTTCTTC; cdr3_aa: CASTPWWGADNEQFF
d_call: TRBD1; v_call: TRBV6-1; clone_size: once; j_call: TRBJ1-1; cdr3_nt: TGTGCCAGCAGTGAAGATAGGACAGGGGTACGGAACACTGAAGCTTTCTTT; cdr3_aa: CASSEDRTGVRNTEAFF
d_call: .; v_call: TRBV5-1; clone_size: .; j_call: TRBJ2-1; cdr3_nt: TGCGCCAGCAGCTTGGGGAGCTTTGAGCAGTTCTTC; cdr3_aa: CASSLGSFEQFF
d_call: TRBD1; v_call: TRBV10-3; clone_size: .; j_call: TRBJ1-4; cdr3_nt: TGTGCCATCAGTGCCTCGACAGGGGTTTATGAAAAACTGTTTTTT; cdr3_aa: CAISASTGVYEKLFF
d_call: .; v_call: TRBV5-1; clone_size: few; j_call: TRBJ2-7; cdr3_nt: TGCGCCAGCAGCTTGGGTGCCGGGAGCTCCTACGAGCAGTACTTC; cdr3_aa: CASSLGAGSSYEQYF
d_call: .; v_call: TRBV5-4; clone_size: .; j_call: TRBJ1-4; cdr3_nt: TGTGCCAGCAGCTTGGACAGAGTTAATGAAAAACTGTTTTTT; cdr3_aa: CASSLDRVNEKLFF
d_call: .; v_call: TRBV7-9; clone_size: .; j_call: TRBJ2-5; cdr3_nt: TGTGCCAGCAGCTCCCAACCCCTTCTAGACCAAGAGACCCAGTACTTC; cdr3_aa: CASSSQPLLDQETQYF
d_call: TRBD2; v_call: TRBV29-1; clone_size: .; j_call: TRBJ2-1; cdr3_nt: TGCAGCGTTGACGGGGGACTAGCGGGAGGGCGGACCTACAATGAGCAGTTCTTC; cdr3_aa: CSVDGGLAGGRTYNEQFF
d_call: TRBD1; v_call: TRBV4-1; clone_size: .; j_call: TRBJ1-1; cdr3_nt: TGCGCCAGCAGCCAAGAAAGGGGGCTAAACACTGAAGCTTTCTTT; cdr3_aa: CASSQERGLNTEAFF
d_call: .; v_call: TRBV6-2/TRBV6-3; clone_size: .; j_call: TRBJ2-1; cdr3_nt: TGTGCCAGCAGTTACCCCCGACAGAACAATGAGCAGTTCTTC; cdr3_aa: CASSYPRQNNEQFF
d_call: .; v_call: TRBV9; clone_size: .; j_call: TRBJ2-1; cdr3_nt: TGTGCCAGCAGCGTAGGTGGCAGTACCTACAATGAGCAGTTCTTC; cdr3_aa: CASSVGGSTYNEQFF
d_call: TRBD2; v_call: TRBV5-1; clone_size: few; j_call: TRBJ2-7; cdr3_nt: TGCGCCAGCAGCTTGGGACTAGCGGGAGGCCCATACGAGCAGTACTTC; cdr3_aa: CASSLGLAGGPYEQYF
d_call: TRBD2; v_call: TRBV2; clone_size: .; j_call: TRBJ2-1; cdr3_nt: TGTGCCAGCAGTATAGCGGGAGGGTCCTACAATGAGCAGTTCTTC; cdr3_aa: CASSIAGGSYNEQFF
d_call: .; v_call: TRBV18; clone_size: once; j_call: TRBJ2-5; cdr3_nt: TGTGCCAGCTCACCATCCCTCTGGGAGACCCAGTACTTC; cdr3_aa: CASSPSLWETQYF
d_call: .; v_call: TRBV19; clone_size: once; j_call: TRBJ2-1; cdr3_nt: TGTGCCAGTAGTATAACTCAAGGCGGCGGTGAGCAGTTCTTC; cdr3_aa: CASSITQGGGEQFF
d_call: TRBD1; v_call: TRBV15; clone_size: .; j_call: TRBJ1-5; cdr3_nt: TGTGCCACCGGGACAGCCAGCAATCAGCCCCAGCATTTT; cdr3_aa: CATGTASNQPQHF
d_call: .; v_call: TRBV3-1/TRBV3-2; clone_size: .; j_call: TRBJ2-5; cdr3_nt: TGTGCCAGCAGCCTCCCGACTATCCAAGAGACCCAGTACTTC; cdr3_aa: CASSLPTIQETQYF
d_call: TRBD1; v_call: TRBV2; clone_size: .; j_call: TRBJ1-1; cdr3_nt: TGTGCCAGCAGTCTACAGGGGACTGAAGCTTTCTTT; cdr3_aa: CASSLQGTEAFF
d_call: .; v_call: TRBV6-2/TRBV6-3; clone_size: .; j_call: TRBJ1-5; cdr3_nt: TGTGCCAGCAGTTACTCATTGACAGCGGTGACACAGCCCCAGCATTTT; cdr3_aa: CASSYSLTAVTQPQHF
d_call: .; v_call: TRBV27; clone_size: once; j_call: TRBJ1-2; cdr3_nt: TGTGCCAGCAGTACCGAGGCAGGCTATGGCTACACCTTC; cdr3_aa: CASSTEAGYGYTF
d_call: TRBD2; v_call: TRBV6-5; clone_size: .; j_call: TRBJ2-7; cdr3_nt: TGTGCCAGCAGACCCCTAGCGGGAGGTGGCTACGAGCAGTACTTC; cdr3_aa: CASRPLAGGGYEQYF
d_call: .; v_call: TRBV4-1; clone_size: .; j_call: TRBJ1-2; cdr3_nt: TGCGCCAGCAGCCAAGATGGCCCCCCAGTCCGCTATGGCTACACCTTC; cdr3_aa: CASSQDGPPVRYGYTF
d_call: .; v_call: TRBV15; clone_size: .; j_call: TRBJ1-6; cdr3_nt: TGTGCCACCAGCAGAAAAAGTGGGAATTCACCCCTCCACTTT; cdr3_aa: CATSRKSGNSPLHF
d_call: TRBD1; v_call: TRBV6-5; clone_size: .; j_call: TRBJ1-1; cdr3_nt: TGTGCCAGCAGTTACTCCTCAGGGGGATGGACTGAAGCTTTCTTT; cdr3_aa: CASSYSSGGWTEAFF
d_call: .; v_call: TRBV19; clone_size: .; j_call: TRBJ2-5; cdr3_nt: TGTGCCGGCCAAAGTGGGGTTAGTCTGCCTTTTGAGACCCAGTACTTC; cdr3_aa: CAGQSGVSLPFETQYF
d_call: .; v_call: TRBV10-3; clone_size: .; j_call: TRBJ1-3; cdr3_nt: TGTGCCATCAGTGAGGTCTCTGGAAACACCATATATTTT; cdr3_aa: CAISEVSGNTIYF
d_call: .; v_call: TRBV7-2; clone_size: .; j_call: TRBJ1-5; cdr3_nt: TGTGCCAGCAGCTTATTGGGTCAGCCCCAGCATTTT; cdr3_aa: CASSLLGQPQHF
d_call: TRBD2; v_call: TRBV30; clone_size: .; j_call: TRBJ2-1; cdr3_nt: TGTGCCTGGAGTAGTTCGCGGGAGGTTAATGAGCAGTTCTTC; cdr3_aa: CAWSSSREVNEQFF
d_call: .; v_call: TRBV3-1/TRBV3-2; clone_size: .; j_call: TRBJ1-2; cdr3_nt: TGTGCCAGCAGCCAAGTTGGGGAGATCGGCTATGGCTACACCTTC; cdr3_aa: CASSQVGEIGYGYTF
d_call: TRBD1; v_call: TRBV7-9; clone_size: .; j_call: TRBJ1-5; cdr3_nt: TGTGCCAGCAGCCTGACAGGGGGAAACAATCAGCCCCAGCATTTT; cdr3_aa: CASSLTGGNNQPQHF
d_call: TRBD1; v_call: TRBV7-9; clone_size: .; j_call: TRBJ2-6; cdr3_nt: TGTGCCAGCGGGTCCACAGGGGAGCCTGGGGCCAACGTCCTGACTTTC; cdr3_aa: CASGSTGEPGANVLTF
d_call: TRBD1; v_call: TRBV7-9; clone_size: .; j_call: TRBJ2-3; cdr3_nt: TGTGCCAGCAGCTTAGACGCCCGGCAGGGGGCGGGTGATACGCAGTATTTT; cdr3_aa: CASSLDARQGAGDTQYF
d_call: TRBD2; v_call: TRBV30; clone_size: .; j_call: TRBJ2-7; cdr3_nt: TGTGCCTGGAGTGTAGCGGGAGGGGATAGCTCCTACGAGCAGTACTTC; cdr3_aa: CAWSVAGGDSSYEQYF
d_call: .; v_call: TRBV2; clone_size: .; j_call: TRBJ2-1; cdr3_nt: TGTGCCAGCAGTGAGACCCTATCCAATGAGCAGTTCTTC; cdr3_aa: CASSETLSNEQFF
d_call: .; v_call: TRBV6-2/TRBV6-3; clone_size: .; j_call: TRBJ2-3; cdr3_nt: TGTGCCAGCAGTTCCCCCGGGCCGCTCACAGATACGCAGTATTTT; cdr3_aa: CASSSPGPLTDTQYF
d_call: .; v_call: TRBV25-1; clone_size: .; j_call: TRBJ1-2; cdr3_nt: TGTGCCAGCCAAGGACAGCATTTCAACTATGGCTACACCTTC; cdr3_aa: CASQGQHFNYGYTF
d_call: TRBD1; v_call: TRBV4-1; clone_size: .; j_call: TRBJ1-5; cdr3_nt: TGCGCCAGCAGTCCAGGGGACAGGGACAATCAGCCCCAGCATTTT; cdr3_aa: CASSPGDRDNQPQHF